What follows are 19 T cell receptor beta chains derived from one specimen sequenced in a study of T cell changes during pregnancy in multiple sclerosis. Sequencing used immunoSEQ multiplex PCR; TCRdb keeps in-frame clones, though not all of them. Here the sample spans under 55,000 clones, 93% being singletons. Specimen: peripheral blood, collected in the second trimester of pregnancy. Receptor source: a female donor with multiple sclerosis, enrolled in a pregnancy study.

This rearrangement joins TRBV6-6 to TRBJ1-1; 9 nucleotides agree with TRBD1. Trimming at V came to 5 bases and at J to 11 bases, leaving 12 bases not matched to a gene. The CDR3 has 14 residues. In germline, CDR1 is MNHNY, CDR2 SVGAGI (reference sequence). DNA of the CDR3: TGTGCCAGCAGTACTGGACAGGGGTACGTTACGGCTTTCTTT. This codes for CASSTGQGYVTAFF.

V usage is TRBV29-1 and J usage is TRBJ2-7, with a tentative D call TRBD2 (7 bases). The CDR3 contains 13 residues. Trimming stripped 6 bases from V and 2 bases from J, with 14 bases between. Germline assignment: CDR1 SQVTM and CDR2 ANQGSEA. This CDR3 is CSVGGRGTYEQYF. CDR3 coding DNA: TGCAGCGTGGGGGGGAGGGGGACCTACGAGCAGTACTTC.

The J gene is TRBJ2-7, the V gene TRBV5-6, with D perhaps TRBD2 (5 bases). The CDR3 consists of 16 residues. Trimming took off 4 bases at V and 2 bases at J, with 19 bases between the two ends. Germline loops: CDR1 SGHDT, CDR2 YYEEEE. The CDR3 nucleotides are TGTGCCAGCAGCGTAATCGCGGGTAGCTCCACCTACGAGCAGTACTTC. It translates to CASSVIAGSSTYEQYF.

This chain connects TRBV4-3 to TRBJ2-7; tentatively, D is TRBD2 (5 bases). The germline gives CDR1 LGHNA, CDR2 YSLEER. This CDR3 spans 13 amino acids. V lost 4 bases and J lost 4, with 11 bases in between. The CDR3 coding sequence is TGCGCCAGCAGCCTGAGTGCGGGTTACGAGCAGTACTTC. Its translation: CASSLSAGYEQYF.

The rearrangement uses TRBV7-2 and TRBJ2-7; no clear D. The germline V gene has CDR1 SGHTA and CDR2 FQGNSA. Between the trimmed V and J ends, which lost 4 bases and 3 bases, there was a span of 10 bases. CDR3 length: 13 residues. Written as DNA, the CDR3 is TGTGCCAGCAGCTCCCCCCCCTTCTACGAGCAGTACTTC. This gives the protein CASSSPPFYEQYF.

The genes are TRBV9 and TRBJ2-7, with TRBD2 matching over 11 bases. V lost 2 bases, J lost 0 bases, and 1 base stayed unmatched. The CDR3 sequence is 15 residues long. In germline, CDR1 is SGDLS, CDR2 YYNGEE. The CDR3 DNA reads TGTGCCAGCAGCGTTGGACTAGCGGGCTCCTACGAGCAGTACTTC. It codes for CASSVGLAGSYEQYF.

J is TRBJ1-4 and V is TRBV11-3; D unclear. The germline gives CDR1 SGHNT, CDR2 YENEEA. The V end lost 5 bases, the J end lost 5 bases, and 12 bases lay between the germline ends. This CDR3 comprises 14 residues. CDR3 DNA sequence: TGTGCCAGCAGCCGCGATAGCAAGAATGAAAAACTGTTTTTT. It translates to CASSRDSKNEKLFF. Based on the CDR3 plus reference TRBV11-3 and TRBJ1-4, the full variable domain is EAGVVQSPRYKIIEKKQPVAFWCNPISGHNTLYWYLQNLGQGPELLIRYENEEAVDDSQLPKDRFSAERLKGVDSTLKIQPAELGDSAVYLCASSRDSKNEKLFFGSGTQLSVL.

CDR3 sequence reads: CASSQGQMNTEAFF. In DNA, the CDR3 is TGCGCCAGCAGCCAAGGACAAATGAACACTGAAGCTTTCTTT. The J gene is TRBJ1-1, the V gene TRBV4-1; D not resolved. V was pared by 1 base and J by 0 bases, with 6 bases between. Germline V gene data show CDR1 as MGHRA and CDR2 as YSYEKL. The CDR3 contains 14 residues.

This chain links TRBV6-4 with TRBJ2-1, with 7 bases fitting TRBD2. Trimming removed 4 bases from V and 9 bases from J; junction bases left unmatched: 18. The CDR3 length is 17 residues. CDR1 is MRHNA, CDR2 SNTAGT, per germline. CDR3 nucleotides: TGTGCCAGCAGTGTGTTGGGAGGGCCCCTTAGTTTCTCTGAGCAGTTCTTC. Protein product: CASSVLGGPLSFSEQFF.

The chain recombines TRBV7-3 with TRBJ2-1; a possible D gene is TRBD2 (6 bases). This CDR3 is 13 amino acids long. V lost 2 bases and J lost 6, with 8 bases in between. Germline-derived CDR1 and CDR2 are SGHTA and FQGTGA. Here the CDR3 DNA reads TGTGCCAGCAGCTTAGGCGGGGCCAATGAGCAGTTCTTC. This encodes CASSLGGANEQFF.

The V gene is TRBV5-4, the J gene TRBJ2-1, with 9 nucleotides matching TRBD1. V lost 4 bases to trimming and J lost 6 bases; unmatched junction nucleotides: 8. The CDR3 runs 15 residues. Germline V CDR1 and CDR2: SGHNT, YYREEE (reference sequence). In DNA, the CDR3 is TGTGCCAGCAGCCCTAGGGGGACAGGGTCCAATGAGCAGTTCTTC. Amino acids: CASSPRGTGSNEQFF.

CDR3 in amino acids: CASSQGQGVSTDTQYF. In DNA, the CDR3 is TGCGCCAGCAGCCAAGGACAGGGGGTGAGCACAGATACGCAGTATTTT. This sequence joins TRBV4-3 and TRBJ2-3, with 9 bases that match TRBD1. CDR1 and CDR2 from the germline V gene are LGHNA and YSLEER. This CDR3 is built from 16 residues. Trimming removed 1 base from V and 0 bases from J; junction bases left unmatched: 2.

V gene TRBV19 combines with J gene TRBJ2-5; 9 bases agree with TRBD2. The CDR3 has 14 residues. With 10 bases clipped from V and 5 bases from J, the junction kept 11 bases outside the gene matches. Per germline, CDR1 LNHDA and CDR2 SQIVND (reference sequence). CDR3 nucleotides: TGTGCCAATCAATGGGCGGGAGGGCTGGAGACCCAGTACTTC. It codes for CANQWAGGLETQYF.

The chain recombines TRBV27 with TRBJ1-4; the D is unclear. Trimming pared 7 bases from V and 0 bases from J, leaving 12 bases between. Per germline, CDR1 MNHEY and CDR2 SMNVEV (reference sequence). The CDR3 runs 15 residues. In DNA, the CDR3 is TGTGCCAGCACTCTGGGAGATGCAACTAATGAAAAACTGTTTTTT. Its protein is CASTLGDATNEKLFF.

The chain couples TRBV6-1 to TRBJ1-1; no definite D call. V was pared by 3 bases and J by 7 bases, with 18 bases between. The length of the CDR3 is 15 residues. Germline V lookup: CDR1 MNHNS, CDR2 SASEGT. The CDR3 DNA follows: TGTGCCAGCAGTGAGATTGGCAGGCTATATGGTGAAGCTTTCTTT. It yields the protein CASSEIGRLYGEAFF.

The chain couples TRBV4-3 to TRBJ2-7, with TRBD1 as a possible D gene (7 bases). This CDR3 is 14 amino acids long. The V gene lost 11 bases and the J gene lost 3 bases, with 20 bases spanning the gap. The germline V gene encodes CDR1 LGHNA and CDR2 YSLEER. CDR3 sequence (DNA): TGCGCCCTCAGGGGGGAGCTGAGGGGCTACGAGCAGTACTTC. Translated: CALRGELRGYEQYF.

This chain uses TRBV23-1 with TRBJ2-1; TRBD2 matches 12 bases. TRBV23-1 is an ORF; its function is uncertain. The CDR3 runs 16 residues. V shed 2 bases and J 9 bases; nucleotides not matched to a gene: 8. The CDR3 DNA sequence: TGCGCCAGCAGTCAACCTAGCGGGAGGGCGTCACGTGAGCAGTTCTTC. This encodes CASSQPSGRASREQFF.

This clone was counted once. This chain connects TRBV4-1 to TRBJ2-3; D not certain. The CDR3 loop spans 14 amino acids. The germline CDR1 and CDR2 sequences are MGHRA and YSYEKL. With 2 bases removed from V and 5 bases from J, the gap between germline ends came to 11 bases. The CDR3 region has the DNA TGCGCCAGCAGCCAATCACAGACACTAGATACGCAGTATTTT. Amino acids: CASSQSQTLDTQYF.

The chain recombines TRBV6-5 with TRBJ2-7; a possible D gene is TRBD2 (6 bases). Germline CDR1 and CDR2: MNHEY and SVGAGI. V was clipped by 8 bases and J by 6 bases, with 20 bases between them. This CDR3 has 14 residues. Here the CDR3 reads CASSQDYPRGEQYF. The CDR3 DNA sequence: TGTGCCAGCTCCCAGGACTACCCTCGAGGCGAGCAGTACTTC.